This T cell receptor (beta chain) was identified during a study of OX40 agonist ivuxolimab in advanced cancers. General study points: Expanded clones were, on average, more numerous among CD8+ T cells than CD4+.

Using immunoSEQ multiplex PCR, the repertoire was profiled, and TCRdb retains in-frame clones only, with some absent. The sample has approximately 50,000 clones, around 80% seen once. With respect to this clone: Its antigen is currently unknown.

Germline values: CDR1 SNHLY, CDR2 FYNNEI. The CDR3 covers 13 residues. Trimming took 8 bases from V and 0 from J; bases not matched to a gene: 1. This TCR was recovered from an adult with an advanced solid tumor such as melanoma, head and neck, liver or kidney cancer. The material sequenced was CD4+ or CD8+ T cells sorted from blood, taken in a trial of the OX40 agonist ivuxolimab. This sequence joins TRBV2 and TRBJ1-3, with 7 bases matching TRBD1. CDR3 loop: CASGTVSGNTIYF. Written as DNA, the CDR3 is TGTGCCAGCGGGACAGTCTCTGGAAACACCATATATTTT. The complete variable domain, with remaining parts taken from reference TRBV2 and TRBJ1-3, reads EPEVTQTPSHQVTQMGQEVILRCVPISNHLYFYWYRQILGQKVEFLVSFYNNEISEKSEIFDDQFSVERPDGSNFTLKIRSTKLEDSAMYFCASGTVSGNTIYFGEGSWLTVV.